This T cell receptor (beta chain) was captured by sequencing in a study of blood T cell repertoires in COVID-19. Sequenced by immunoSEQ multiplex PCR; TCRdb stores in-frame clones only, minus some. This table holds 290,000 or so clones, about four fifths found once. The participants were between roughly 18 and 89 years old and came from some 23 US areas. The TCR comes from a man in his forties or fifties who had been exposed to COVID-19. The sequenced sample consisted of PBMCs or T cells enriched from blood (not recorded which).

CDR3 residues: CASSRFPGQDTDTQYF. DNA for the CDR3: TGTGCCAGCTCACGCTTTCCGGGACAGGACACAGATACGCAGTATTTT. This rearrangement joins TRBV18 to TRBJ2-3; 8 nucleotides agree with TRBD1. After removal of 4 bases from V and 2 bases from J, the junction contained 8 bases not matched to a gene. CDR3 size: 16 residues. Germline values: CDR1 KGHSH, CDR2 LQKENI.